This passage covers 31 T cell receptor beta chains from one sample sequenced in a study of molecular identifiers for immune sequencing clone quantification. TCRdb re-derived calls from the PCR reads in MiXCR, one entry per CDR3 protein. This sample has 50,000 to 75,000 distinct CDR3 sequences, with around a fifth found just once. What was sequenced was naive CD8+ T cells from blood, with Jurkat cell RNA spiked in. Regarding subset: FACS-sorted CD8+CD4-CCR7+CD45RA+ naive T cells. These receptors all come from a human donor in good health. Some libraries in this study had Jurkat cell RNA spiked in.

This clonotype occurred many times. CDR3 sequence reads: CASSQSSEEPGGRWTQYF. The CDR3 DNA reads as TGTGCCAGCAGCCAATCGTCAGAGGAACCCGGGGGCCGGTGGACCCAGTACTTC. The genes are TRBV3-1 and TRBJ2-5, with D tentatively TRBD1 or TRBD2 (6 bases each). Germline CDR1 and CDR2: LGHDT and YNNKEL (reference sequence). CDR3 size: 18 residues. Between the trimmed V and J ends, which lost 2 bases and 7 bases, there was a span of 26 bases.

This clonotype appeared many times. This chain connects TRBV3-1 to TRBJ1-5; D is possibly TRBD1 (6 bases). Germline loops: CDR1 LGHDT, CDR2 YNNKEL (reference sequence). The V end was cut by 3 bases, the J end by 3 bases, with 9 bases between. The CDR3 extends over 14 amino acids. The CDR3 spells CASSQRDINQPQHF. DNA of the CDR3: TGTGCCAGCAGCCAGAGGGACATCAATCAGCCCCAGCATTTT.

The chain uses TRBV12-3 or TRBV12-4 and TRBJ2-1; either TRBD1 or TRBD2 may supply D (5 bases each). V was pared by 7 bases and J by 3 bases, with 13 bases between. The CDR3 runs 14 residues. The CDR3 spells CASTAGTVYNEQFF. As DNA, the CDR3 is TGTGCCAGCACCGCCGGGACGGTCTACAATGAGCAGTTCTTC.

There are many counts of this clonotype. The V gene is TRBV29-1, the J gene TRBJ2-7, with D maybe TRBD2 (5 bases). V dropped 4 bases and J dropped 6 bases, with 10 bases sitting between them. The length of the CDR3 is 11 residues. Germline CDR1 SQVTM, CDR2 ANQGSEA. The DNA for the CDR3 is TGCAGCGTTGCTGGCGAGGGCGAGCAGTACTTC. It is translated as CSVAGEGEQYF.

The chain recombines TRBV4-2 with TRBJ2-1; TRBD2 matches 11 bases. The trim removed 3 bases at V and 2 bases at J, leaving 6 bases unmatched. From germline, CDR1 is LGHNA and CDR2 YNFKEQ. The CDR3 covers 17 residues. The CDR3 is CASSHPPGLAAYNEQFF. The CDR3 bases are TGTGCCAGCAGCCACCCACCGGGACTAGCGGCCTACAATGAGCAGTTCTTC.

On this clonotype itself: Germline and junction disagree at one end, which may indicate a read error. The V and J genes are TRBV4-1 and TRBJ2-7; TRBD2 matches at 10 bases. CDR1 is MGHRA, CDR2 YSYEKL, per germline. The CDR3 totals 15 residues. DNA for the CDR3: TGCGCCAGCGGCCAAGCTCCGGGACTAGCGTCCGAGCAGTACTTC. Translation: CASGQAPGLASEQYF.

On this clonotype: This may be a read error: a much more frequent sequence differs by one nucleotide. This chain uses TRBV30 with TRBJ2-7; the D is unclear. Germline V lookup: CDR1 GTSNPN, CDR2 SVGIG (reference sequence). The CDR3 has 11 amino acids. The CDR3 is CAWSPGGERYF. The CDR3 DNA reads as TGTGCCTGGAGTCCTGGTGGTGAGCGGTACTTC.

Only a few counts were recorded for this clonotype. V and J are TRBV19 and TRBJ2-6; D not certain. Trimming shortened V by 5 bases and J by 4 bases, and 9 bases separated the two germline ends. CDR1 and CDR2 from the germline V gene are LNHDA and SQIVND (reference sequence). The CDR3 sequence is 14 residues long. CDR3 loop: CASSSFLGANVLTF. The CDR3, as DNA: TGTGCCAGTAGTTCTTTCTTGGGGGCCAACGTCCTGACTTTC. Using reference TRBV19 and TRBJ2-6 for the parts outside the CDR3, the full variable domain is DGGITQSPKYLFRKEGQNVTLSCEQNLNHDAMYWYRQDPGQGLRLIYYSQIVNDFQKGDIAEGYSVSREKKESFPLTVTSAQKNPTAFYLCASSSFLGANVLTFGAGSRLTVL.

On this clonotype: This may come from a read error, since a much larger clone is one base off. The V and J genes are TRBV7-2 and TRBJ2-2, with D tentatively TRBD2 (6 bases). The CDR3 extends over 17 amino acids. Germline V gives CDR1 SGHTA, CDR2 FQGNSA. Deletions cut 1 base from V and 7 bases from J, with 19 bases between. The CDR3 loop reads CASSLDSRRAFGGELFF. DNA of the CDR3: TGTGCCAGCAGCTTAGATAGCAGGAGGGCCTTTGGCGGGGAGCTGTTTTTT.

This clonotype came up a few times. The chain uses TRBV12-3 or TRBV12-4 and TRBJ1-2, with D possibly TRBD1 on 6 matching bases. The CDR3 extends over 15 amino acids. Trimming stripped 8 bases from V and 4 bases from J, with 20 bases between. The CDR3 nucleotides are TGTGCCAGCGGAGAGGCAGGGGCTCTCACCTATGGCTACACCTTC. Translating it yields CASGEAGALTYGYTF.

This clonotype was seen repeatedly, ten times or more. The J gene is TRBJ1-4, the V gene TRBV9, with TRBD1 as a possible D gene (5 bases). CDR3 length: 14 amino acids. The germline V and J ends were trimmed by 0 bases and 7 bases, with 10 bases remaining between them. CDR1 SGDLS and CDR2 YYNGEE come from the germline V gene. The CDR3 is CASSVGGVAEKLFF. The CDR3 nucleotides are TGTGCCAGCAGCGTAGGAGGGGTTGCTGAAAAACTGTTTTTT.

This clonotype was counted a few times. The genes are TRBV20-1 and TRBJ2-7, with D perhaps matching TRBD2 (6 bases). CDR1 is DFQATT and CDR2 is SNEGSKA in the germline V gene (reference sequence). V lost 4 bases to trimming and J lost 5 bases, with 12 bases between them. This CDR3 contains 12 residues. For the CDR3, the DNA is TGCAGTGCTACCGGGAGCGAAGACGAGCAGTACTTC. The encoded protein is CSATGSEDEQYF.

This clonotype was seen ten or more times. The CDR3 DNA reads TGCAGCGTGGTGGCAGAAATGACAGATACGCAGTATTTT. It encodes CSVVAEMTDTQYF. This chain uses TRBV20-1 with TRBJ2-3; no definite D call. The CDR3 runs to 13 residues. Germline V lookup: CDR1 DFQATT, CDR2 SNEGSKA (reference sequence).

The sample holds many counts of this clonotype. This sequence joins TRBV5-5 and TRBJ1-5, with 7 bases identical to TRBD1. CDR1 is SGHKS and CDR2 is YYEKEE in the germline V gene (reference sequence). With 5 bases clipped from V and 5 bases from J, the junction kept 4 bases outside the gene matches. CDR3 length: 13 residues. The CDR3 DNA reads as TGTGCCAGCAGAGGGACAGTTTATCAGCCCCAGCATTTT. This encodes CASRGTVYQPQHF.

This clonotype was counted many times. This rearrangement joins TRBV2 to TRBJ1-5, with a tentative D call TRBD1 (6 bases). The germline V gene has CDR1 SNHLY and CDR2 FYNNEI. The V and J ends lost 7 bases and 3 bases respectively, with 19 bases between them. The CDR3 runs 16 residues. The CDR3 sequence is CASMVSRTAHNQPQHF. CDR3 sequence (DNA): TGTGCCAGCATGGTCTCACGGACAGCTCACAATCAGCCCCAGCATTTT.

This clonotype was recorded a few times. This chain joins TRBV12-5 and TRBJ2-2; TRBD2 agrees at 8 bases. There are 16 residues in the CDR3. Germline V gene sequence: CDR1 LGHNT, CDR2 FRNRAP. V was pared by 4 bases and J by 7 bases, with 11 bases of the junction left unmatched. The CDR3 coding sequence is TGTGCTAGTGGTTCCTGGACTAGCATTTTAGGCGGGGAGCTGTTTTTT. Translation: CASGSWTSILGGELFF. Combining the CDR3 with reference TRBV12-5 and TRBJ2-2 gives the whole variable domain DARVTQTPRHKVTEMGQEVTMRCQPILGHNTVFWYRQTMMQGLELLAYFRNRAPLDDSGMPKDRFSAEMPDATLATLKIQPSEPRDSAVYFCASGSWTSILGGELFFGEGSRLTVL.

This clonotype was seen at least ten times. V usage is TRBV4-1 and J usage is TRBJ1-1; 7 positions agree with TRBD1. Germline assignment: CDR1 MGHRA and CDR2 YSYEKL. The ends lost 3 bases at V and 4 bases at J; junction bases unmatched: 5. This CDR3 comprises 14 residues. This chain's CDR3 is CASSHLTGSTEAFF. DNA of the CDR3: TGCGCCAGCAGCCACCTGACAGGGAGCACTGAAGCTTTCTTT.

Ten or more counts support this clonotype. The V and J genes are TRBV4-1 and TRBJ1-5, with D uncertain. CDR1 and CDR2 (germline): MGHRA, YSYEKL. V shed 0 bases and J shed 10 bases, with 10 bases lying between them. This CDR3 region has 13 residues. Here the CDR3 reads CASSQDISYPQHF. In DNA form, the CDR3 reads TGCGCCAGCAGCCAAGATATCAGTTACCCCCAGCATTTT.

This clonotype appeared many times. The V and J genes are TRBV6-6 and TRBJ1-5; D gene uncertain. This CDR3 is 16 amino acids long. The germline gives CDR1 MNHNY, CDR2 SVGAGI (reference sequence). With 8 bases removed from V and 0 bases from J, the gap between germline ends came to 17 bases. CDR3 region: CASSIARIDSNQPQHF. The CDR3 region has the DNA TGTGCCAGCTCGATCGCCAGGATAGATAGCAATCAGCCCCAGCATTTT.

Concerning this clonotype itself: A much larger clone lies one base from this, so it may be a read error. Here the CDR3 reads CAGSPSDYHYEQYF. For the CDR3, the DNA is TGTGCCGGCAGCCCTTCGGACTACCACTACGAGCAGTACTTC. The chain uses TRBV11-2 and TRBJ2-7, with D perhaps matching TRBD2 (6 bases). CDR3 size: 14 residues. Germline assignment: CDR1 SGHAT and CDR2 FQNNGV.

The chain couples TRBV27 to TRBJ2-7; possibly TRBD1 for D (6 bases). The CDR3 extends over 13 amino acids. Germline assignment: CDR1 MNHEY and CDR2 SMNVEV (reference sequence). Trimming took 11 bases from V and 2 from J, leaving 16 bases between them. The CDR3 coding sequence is TGTGCCGGCGCTGGACAGCTAGCCTACGAGCAGTACTTC. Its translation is CAGAGQLAYEQYF.

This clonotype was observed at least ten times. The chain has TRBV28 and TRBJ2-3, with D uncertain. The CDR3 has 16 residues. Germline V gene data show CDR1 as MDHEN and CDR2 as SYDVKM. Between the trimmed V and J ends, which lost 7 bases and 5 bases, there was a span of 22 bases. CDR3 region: CASTPVYQAALDTQYF. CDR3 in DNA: TGTGCCAGCACCCCAGTTTACCAGGCTGCGCTAGATACGCAGTATTTT.

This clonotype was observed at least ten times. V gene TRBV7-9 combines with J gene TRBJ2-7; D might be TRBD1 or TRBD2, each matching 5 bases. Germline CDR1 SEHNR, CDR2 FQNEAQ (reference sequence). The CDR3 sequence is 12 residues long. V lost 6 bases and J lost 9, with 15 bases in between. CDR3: CASSQGTARQYF. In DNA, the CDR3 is TGTGCCAGCAGTCAAGGGACGGCCCGGCAGTACTTC.

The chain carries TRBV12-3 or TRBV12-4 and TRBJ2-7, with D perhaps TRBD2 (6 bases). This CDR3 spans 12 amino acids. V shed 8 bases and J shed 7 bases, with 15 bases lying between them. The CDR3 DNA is TGTGCCAGCGGCTTTGGGGCGGGGGAGCAGTACTTC. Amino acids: CASGFGAGEQYF.

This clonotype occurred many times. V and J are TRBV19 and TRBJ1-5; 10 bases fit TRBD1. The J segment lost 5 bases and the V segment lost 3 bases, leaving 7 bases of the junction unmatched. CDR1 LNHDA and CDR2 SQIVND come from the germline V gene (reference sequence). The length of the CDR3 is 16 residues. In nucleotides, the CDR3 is TGTGCCAGTAGTATCCTCAGGACAGGGGGAGATCAGCCCCAGCATTTT. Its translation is CASSILRTGGDQPQHF.

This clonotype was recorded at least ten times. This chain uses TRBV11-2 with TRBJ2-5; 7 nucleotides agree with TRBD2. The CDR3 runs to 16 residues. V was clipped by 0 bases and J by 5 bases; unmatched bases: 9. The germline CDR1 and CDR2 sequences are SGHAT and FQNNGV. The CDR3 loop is CASSLELAASPETQYF. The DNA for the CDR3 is TGTGCCAGCAGCTTAGAGCTAGCGGCGAGCCCCGAGACCCAGTACTTC.

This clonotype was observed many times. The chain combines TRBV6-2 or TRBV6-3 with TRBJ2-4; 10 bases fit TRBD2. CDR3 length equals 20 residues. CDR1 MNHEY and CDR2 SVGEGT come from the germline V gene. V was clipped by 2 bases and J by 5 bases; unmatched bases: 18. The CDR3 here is CASSYPRRGRAGGRQNIQYF. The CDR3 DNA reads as TGTGCCAGCAGTTACCCACGAAGGGGTCGAGCGGGAGGGCGGCAAAACATTCAGTACTTC.

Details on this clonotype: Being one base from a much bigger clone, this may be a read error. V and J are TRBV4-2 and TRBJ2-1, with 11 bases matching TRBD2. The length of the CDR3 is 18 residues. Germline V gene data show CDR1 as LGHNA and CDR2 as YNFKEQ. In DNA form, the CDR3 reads TGTGCCAGCAGCCAAGAGATCCTGACTAGCGGGACATACAGTGAGCAGTTCTTC. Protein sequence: CASSQEILTSGTYSEQFF.

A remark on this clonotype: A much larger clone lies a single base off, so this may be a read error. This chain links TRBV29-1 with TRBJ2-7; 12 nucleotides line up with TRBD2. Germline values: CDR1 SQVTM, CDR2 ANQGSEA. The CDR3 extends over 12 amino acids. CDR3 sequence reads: CGVGLAGLEQYF. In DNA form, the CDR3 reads TGCGGCGTTGGACTAGCGGGGCTCGAGCAGTACTTC.

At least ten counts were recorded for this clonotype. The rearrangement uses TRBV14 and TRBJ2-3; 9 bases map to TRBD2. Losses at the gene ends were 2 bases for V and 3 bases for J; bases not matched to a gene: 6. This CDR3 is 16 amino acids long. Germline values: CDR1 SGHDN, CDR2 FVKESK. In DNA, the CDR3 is TGTGCCAGCAGCCAAATTTCGACTAGCGGTACAGATACGCAGTATTTT. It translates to CASSQISTSGTDTQYF.

The CDR3 DNA follows: TGTGCCAGCAGGGGCTCGGAAGGAAACATTCAGTACTTC. Protein sequence: CASRGSEGNIQYF. The chain recombines TRBV28 with TRBJ2-4; D not resolved. Germline assignment: CDR1 MDHEN and CDR2 SYDVKM. Trimming removed 6 bases from V and 6 bases from J, with 12 bases in between. The CDR3 loop spans 13 amino acids.